These 29 T cell receptor beta chains share one sample of origin, sequenced in a study of identical twins. TCRdb reanalysed the 5' RACE reads using MiXCR and keeps one entry per CDR3 protein. The sample carries some 560,000 distinct CDR3 sequences, nearly 10% recorded once. These same records also appear under a second study, on yellow fever vaccine responses in identical twins.

Sequencing was done on a sample of PBMCs. The receptors were gathered from a woman aged 18-30 years in good health.

The chain recombines TRBV28 with TRBJ1-4; D uncertain. With 4 bases removed from V and 5 bases from J, the gap between germline ends came to 14 bases. Germline values: CDR1 MDHEN, CDR2 SYDVKM. The CDR3 sequence is 15 residues long. In DNA, the CDR3 is TGTGCCAGCAGTTCACCGGGGTTGGGGAATGAAAAACTGTTTTTT. Protein: CASSSPGLGNEKLFF.

V gene TRBV12-3 or TRBV12-4 combines with J gene TRBJ1-5; possibly TRBD1 for D (5 bases). Between the trimmed V and J ends, which lost 7 bases and 6 bases, there was a span of 13 bases. The CDR3 length is 13 residues. CDR3 loop: CASTQGVFQPQHF. The CDR3 DNA is TGTGCCAGCACACAAGGGGTATTTCAGCCCCAGCATTTT.

The gene calls are TRBV18 and TRBJ1-3; D might be TRBD1 (5 bases). Germline CDR1 is KGHSH and CDR2 is LQKENI. V was clipped by 1 base and J by 2 bases, with 6 bases between them. The CDR3 is 14 residues long. The CDR3: CASSPQGTGNTIYF. DNA for the CDR3: TGTGCCAGCTCACCACAGGGGACTGGAAACACCATATATTTT.

This chain uses TRBV20-1 with TRBJ2-3; 7 bases align to TRBD2. The CDR3 covers 15 residues. J was trimmed by 4 bases and V by 5 bases; bases with no gene match: 12. The germline gives CDR1 DFQATT, CDR2 SNEGSKA (reference sequence). DNA for the CDR3: TGCAGTGCTGCCACGGGCGGAGGGAGGGCAGATACGCAGTATTTT. Translated: CSAATGGGRADTQYF.

This clonotype was recorded at least ten times. CDR3 in amino acids: CASSYWGGHNEQFF. Here the CDR3 DNA reads TGTGCCAGCAGCTACTGGGGGGGACACAATGAGCAGTTCTTC. J is TRBJ2-1 and V is TRBV7-9; 7 bases map to TRBD2. The CDR3 has 14 residues. The trim removed 4 bases at V and 5 bases at J, leaving 5 bases unmatched. Looked up from germline, CDR1 is SEHNR and CDR2 is FQNEAQ (reference sequence).

This clonotype was observed many times. The V call is TRBV29-1, the J call TRBJ2-1; D remains unclear. Germline V lookup: CDR1 SQVTM, CDR2 ANQGSEA. This CDR3 region has 14 residues. Between the trimmed V and J ends, which lost 1 base and 5 bases, there was a span of 12 bases. In DNA form, the CDR3 reads TGCAGCGTTGAAGGGATACTCTTTAACAATGAGCAGTTCTTC. Translation: CSVEGILFNNEQFF.

The table lists this clonotype with a few counts. J is TRBJ2-2 and V is TRBV9, with a weak D call TRBD1 (6 bases). CDR1 and CDR2 (germline): SGDLS, YYNGEE. This CDR3 spans 17 amino acids. V was pared by 3 bases and J by 3 bases, with 18 bases between. CDR3 residues: CASSEPYRDTDTGELFF. CDR3 sequence (DNA): TGTGCCAGCAGCGAACCGTATCGGGACACGGACACCGGGGAGCTGTTTTTT.

This clonotype was picked up a small number of times. V gene TRBV20-1 combines with J gene TRBJ2-3; 9 bases are shared with TRBD2. Germline CDR1 reads DFQATT; CDR2 reads SNEGSKA (reference sequence). This CDR3 comprises 14 residues. V was clipped by 5 bases and J by 5 bases; unmatched bases: 8. The CDR3 spells CSAPPLAGLDTQYF. In nucleotides, the CDR3 is TGCAGTGCTCCTCCCCTAGCGGGACTAGATACGCAGTATTTT.

This clonotype appeared a few times. The genes are TRBV4-3 and TRBJ2-7, with D tentatively TRBD1 (8 bases). V shed 5 bases and J shed 1 base, with 15 bases lying between them. The CDR3 spans 15 residues. The germline CDR1 and CDR2 sequences are LGHNA and YSLEER. The CDR3 protein is CASSMVQGGSYEQYF. CDR3 in DNA: TGCGCCAGCAGCATGGTACAGGGGGGGTCCTACGAGCAGTACTTC.

This clonotype was seen more than once but under ten times. The rearrangement uses TRBV5-1 and TRBJ2-1, with 10 nucleotides matching TRBD2. V lost 0 bases, J lost 4 bases, and 4 bases stayed unmatched. Per the germline V gene, CDR1 is SGHRS and CDR2 is YFSETQ. The CDR3 runs 16 residues. Here the CDR3 reads CASSLALAGAYNEQFF. The CDR3 region has the DNA TGCGCCAGCAGCTTGGCGCTAGCGGGAGCTTACAATGAGCAGTTCTTC.

This clonotype was observed a handful of times. This chain links TRBV6-5 with TRBJ1-2, with 8 positions matching TRBD1. Unmatched junction bases numbered 8, after V lost 2 bases and J lost 3 bases. The CDR3 has 16 residues. Germline V CDR1 and CDR2: MNHEY, SVGAGI. CDR3 loop: CASSYTGLQGDYGYTF. In nucleotides, the CDR3 is TGTGCCAGCAGTTACACGGGGTTACAGGGGGACTATGGCTACACCTTC.

This clonotype was detected ten times or more. This sequence joins TRBV11-1 and TRBJ2-1; D is perhaps TRBD1 (5 bases). V lost 2 bases, J lost 6 bases, and 8 bases lay in between. CDR1 is SGHAT and CDR2 is FQDESV in the germline V gene (reference sequence). The CDR3 extends over 13 amino acids. In nucleotides, the CDR3 is TGTGCCAGCAGCTTAACAGGTCCCAATGAGCAGTTCTTC. Protein sequence: CASSLTGPNEQFF.

J is TRBJ2-1 and V is TRBV4-3; TRBD2 aligns across 8 bases. CDR3 length: 15 residues. Germline CDR1 reads LGHNA; CDR2 reads YSLEER. Trimming cost V 4 bases and J 6 bases; bases outside gene matches: 8. The CDR3 region is CASSLGTRGGNEQFF. CDR3 in DNA: TGCGCCAGCAGCCTCGGGACTAGAGGGGGCAATGAGCAGTTCTTC.

The chain joins TRBV5-1 to TRBJ2-5, with 8 bases identical to TRBD2. This CDR3 comprises 16 residues. Germline V gene data show CDR1 as SGHRS and CDR2 as YFSETQ. With V trimmed by 4 bases and J by 3 bases, 11 bases remained unmatched. CDR3 sequence: CASSHRAGAGEETQYF. In DNA form, the CDR3 reads TGCGCCAGCAGCCACAGAGCGGGGGCCGGGGAAGAGACCCAGTACTTC.

This chain links TRBV20-1 with TRBJ2-1; D call uncertain. The CDR3 covers 15 residues. Trimming left V 4 bases short and J 0 bases short, with 13 bases between. In germline, CDR1 is DFQATT, CDR2 SNEGSKA (reference sequence). The DNA of the CDR3 is TGCAGTGCTACACCAATCCACTCCTCCTACAATGAGCAGTTCTTC. Its protein is CSATPIHSSYNEQFF.

This clonotype was recorded many times. Here the CDR3 DNA reads TGTGCCAGCAGTAAAGACCGGACAGGATGGGAGACCCAGTACTTC. Translation gives CASSKDRTGWETQYF. The V and J genes are TRBV12-3 or TRBV12-4 and TRBJ2-5; TRBD1 matches at 7 bases. V trimming: 5 bases; J trimming: 5 bases; junction bases outside the gene matches: 11. This CDR3 is built from 15 residues.

This clonotype was found many times. This chain connects TRBV3-1 to TRBJ2-7, with 11 bases fitting TRBD2. Germline values: CDR1 LGHDT, CDR2 YNNKEL (reference sequence). V shed 3 bases and J 7 bases; nucleotides not matched to a gene: 8. The CDR3 has 15 amino acids. CDR3 in amino acids: CASSQPGLAAREQYF. The DNA of the CDR3 is TGTGCCAGCAGCCAGCCGGGACTAGCGGCTAGGGAGCAGTACTTC.

This clonotype has ten or more counts. The rearrangement uses TRBV29-1 and TRBJ2-2, with D tentatively TRBD2 (7 bases). Germline lookup yields CDR1 SQVTM and CDR2 ANQGSEA. Trimming left V 2 bases short and J 0 bases short, with 13 bases between. CDR3 length equals 16 residues. CDR3 DNA sequence: TGCAGCGTTGAAAGGGCGGGGGCGGCGAACACCGGGGAGCTGTTTTTT. Translation gives CSVERAGAANTGELFF.

This clonotype was counted only a few times. The gene calls are TRBV28 and TRBJ2-7, with a possible D match to TRBD1 (6 bases). Germline CDR1 MDHEN, CDR2 SYDVKM. The CDR3 contains 15 residues. Trimming cost V 3 bases and J 6 bases, with 18 bases left between them. In DNA, the CDR3 is TGTGCCAGCAGTTTCCAGCCAGGGGACGTAAGCGAGCAGTACTTC. It specifies CASSFQPGDVSEQYF.

The chain joins TRBV7-3 to TRBJ2-7; no clear D. CDR1 is SGHTA, CDR2 FQGTGA, per germline. The length of the CDR3 is 15 residues. V was pared by 5 bases and J by 0 bases, with 14 bases between. CDR3 residues: CASSRNSKSSYEQYF. Here the CDR3 DNA reads TGTGCCAGCAGCAGAAACAGCAAAAGCTCCTACGAGCAGTACTTC.

The chain carries TRBV5-5 and TRBJ2-7, with TRBD1 matching 9 bases. The CDR3 totals 14 residues. Germline V CDR1 and CDR2: SGHKS, YYEKEE (reference sequence). V gave up 4 bases and J gave up 5 bases; unmatched junction bases: 7. CDR3 nucleotide sequence: TGTGCCAGCAGCAGGACAGGGGCCATGGACGAGCAGTACTTC. Its translation is CASSRTGAMDEQYF.

This clonotype was seen a handful of times. The chain employs TRBV29-1 and TRBJ2-7; D might be TRBD2 (8 bases). This CDR3 has 14 amino acids. Deletions cut 6 bases from V and 3 bases from J, with 18 bases between. Germline V gene data show CDR1 as SQVTM and CDR2 as ANQGSEA. CDR3 region: CSVNRDSGSYEQYF. The DNA of the CDR3 is TGCAGCGTGAATCGGGACAGCGGGAGCTACGAGCAGTACTTC.

For the CDR3, the DNA is TGTGCCAGCAGTCCATATGCGTTGGGGGACTACAATGAGCAGTTCTTC. It yields the protein CASSPYALGDYNEQFF. The rearrangement uses TRBV7-9 and TRBJ2-1; D may correspond to TRBD1 or TRBD2 (5 bases each). Trimming stripped 6 bases from V and 3 bases from J, with 18 bases between. Germline V gene data show CDR1 as SEHNR and CDR2 as FQNEAQ (reference sequence). The CDR3 is 16 residues long.

This clonotype was seen ten or more times. The V and J genes are TRBV12-3 or TRBV12-4 and TRBJ2-4, with D perhaps TRBD1 (5 bases). The V gene lost 1 base and the J gene lost 5 bases, with 6 bases spanning the gap. The CDR3 totals 13 residues. The CDR3 reads CASSLVGENIQYF. The CDR3 nucleotides read TGTGCCAGCAGTTTAGTAGGGGAAAACATTCAGTACTTC.

This clonotype was detected ten times or more. The chain combines TRBV3-1 with TRBJ2-7; TRBD1 aligns across 8 bases. V trimming: 5 bases; J trimming: 3 bases; junction bases outside the gene matches: 6. Germline assignment: CDR1 LGHDT and CDR2 YNNKEL (reference sequence). The CDR3 extends over 14 amino acids. CDR3 region: CASSSGQVVYEQYF. CDR3 nucleotides: TGTGCCAGCAGCTCGGGACAGGTAGTCTACGAGCAGTACTTC.

The V gene is TRBV2, the J gene TRBJ2-3; TRBD2 matches 9 bases. Germline assignment: CDR1 SNHLY and CDR2 FYNNEI. The length of the CDR3 is 13 residues. The V gene end was trimmed by 8 bases and the J gene end by 5 bases; junction bases not matched to a gene: 5. DNA of the CDR3: TGTGCCAGCTTGTCTAGCGGGAAAGATACGCAGTATTTT. This sequence encodes CASLSSGKDTQYF.

This chain connects TRBV12-3 or TRBV12-4 to TRBJ2-3; D possibly corresponds to TRBD1 (6 bases). This CDR3 has 16 residues. Trimming cost V 7 bases and J 2 bases, with 19 bases left between them. CDR3 in amino acids: CASTLLGRGYTDTQYF. The CDR3 DNA reads as TGTGCCAGCACCCTCTTGGGCAGGGGATACACAGATACGCAGTATTTT.

This chain joins TRBV4-2 and TRBJ2-1; D may correspond to TRBD1 or TRBD2 (5 bases each). V lost 3 bases to trimming and J lost 10 bases, with 13 bases between them. The CDR3 consists of 13 residues. Germline CDR1 LGHNA, CDR2 YNFKEQ. The CDR3 nucleotides read TGTGCCAGCAGCCAGGACGGGACGTGGGAGCAGTTCTTC. It is translated as CASSQDGTWEQFF.

The chain carries TRBV21-1 and TRBJ2-3; the table's D call, TRBD2, was not checked against the DNA. TRBV21-1 is a documented pseudogene. The CDR3 sequence is 13 residues long. In DNA form, the CDR3 reads TGTGCCAGCACATCTTGGAGGGATCATACGCAGTATTTT. As protein: CASTSWRDHTQYF.